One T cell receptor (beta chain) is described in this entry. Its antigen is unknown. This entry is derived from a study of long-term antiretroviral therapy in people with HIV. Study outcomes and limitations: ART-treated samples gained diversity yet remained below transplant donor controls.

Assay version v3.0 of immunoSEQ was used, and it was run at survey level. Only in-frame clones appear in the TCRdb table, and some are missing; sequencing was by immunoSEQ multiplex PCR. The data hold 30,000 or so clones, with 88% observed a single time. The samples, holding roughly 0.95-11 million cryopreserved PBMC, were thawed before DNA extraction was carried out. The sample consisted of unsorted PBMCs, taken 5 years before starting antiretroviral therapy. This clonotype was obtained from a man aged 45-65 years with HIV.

The chain's CDR3 is CASSLLGTVSYEQYF. The CDR3 DNA reads as TGTGCCAGCAGCTTACTCGGGACAGTTTCTTACGAGCAGTACTTC. The rearrangement links TRBV11-2 to TRBJ2-7; 7 bases are shared with TRBD1. Germline values: CDR1 SGHAT, CDR2 FQNNGV. The CDR3 is made up of 15 amino acids. The V segment lost 2 bases and the J segment 4 bases; nucleotides outside the gene matches: 8.